The clone carrying this T cell receptor (beta chain) was seen once. Antigen unknown. The data are from a study of chemoradiotherapy in HPV16-positive cancers. Findings and caveats of the study: For HPV16-positive patients, expanding HPV-responsive T cells associated with longer recurrence-free survival. Functional assays defining HPV-specific T cells used only two HPV16-positive patients.

Profiling relied on immunoSEQ multiplex PCR, and the TCRdb table lists in-frame clones only, not all of them. The profile covers under 35,000 clones, with about 91% appearing a single time and 4.8% taken by the ten largest. Germline lookup yields CDR1 MGHRA and CDR2 YSYEKL. The CDR3 totals 14 residues. V was clipped by 3 bases and J by 0 bases, with 8 bases between them. This clonotype was obtained from a human donor with HPV-associated anogenital cancer. The chain is built from TRBV4-1 and TRBJ1-1; maybe TRBD1 (5 bases). The material was blood, obtained from a patient who underwent chemoradiotherapy. This chain's CDR3 is CASSQGGVNTEAFF. The CDR3 DNA reads TGCGCCAGCAGCCAGGGGGGGGTGAACACTGAAGCTTTCTTT.